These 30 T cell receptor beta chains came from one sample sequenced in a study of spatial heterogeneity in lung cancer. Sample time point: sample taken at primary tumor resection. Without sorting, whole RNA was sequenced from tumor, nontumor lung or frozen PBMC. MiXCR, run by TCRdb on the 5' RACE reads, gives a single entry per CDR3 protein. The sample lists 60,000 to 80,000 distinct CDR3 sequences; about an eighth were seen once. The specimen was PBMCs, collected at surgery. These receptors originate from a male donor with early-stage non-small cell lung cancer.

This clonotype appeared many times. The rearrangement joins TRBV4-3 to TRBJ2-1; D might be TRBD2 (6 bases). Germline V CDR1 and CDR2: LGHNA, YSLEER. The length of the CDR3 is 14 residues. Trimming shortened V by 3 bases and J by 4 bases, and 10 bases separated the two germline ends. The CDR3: CASSHGRDYNEQFF. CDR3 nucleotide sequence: TGCGCCAGCAGCCATGGGCGGGATTACAATGAGCAGTTCTTC.

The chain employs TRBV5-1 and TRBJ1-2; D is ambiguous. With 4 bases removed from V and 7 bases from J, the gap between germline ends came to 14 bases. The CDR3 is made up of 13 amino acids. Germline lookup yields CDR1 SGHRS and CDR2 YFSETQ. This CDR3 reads CASSISEGAGYTF. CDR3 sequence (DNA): TGCGCCAGCAGCATCAGTGAGGGAGCTGGCTACACCTTC. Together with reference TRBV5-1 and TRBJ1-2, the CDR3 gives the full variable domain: KAGVTQTPRYLIKTRGQQVTLSCSPISGHRSVSWYQQTPGQGLQFLFEYFSETQRNKGNFPGRFSGRQFSNSRSEMNVSTLELGDSALYLCASSISEGAGYTFGSGTRLTVV.

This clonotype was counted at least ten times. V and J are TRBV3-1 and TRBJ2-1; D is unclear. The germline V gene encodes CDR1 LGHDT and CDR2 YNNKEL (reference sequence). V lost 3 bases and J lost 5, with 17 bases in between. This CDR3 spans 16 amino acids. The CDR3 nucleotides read TGTGCCAGCAGCCAGACTCCCCTTCTCGGACACAATGAGCAGTTCTTC. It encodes CASSQTPLLGHNEQFF.

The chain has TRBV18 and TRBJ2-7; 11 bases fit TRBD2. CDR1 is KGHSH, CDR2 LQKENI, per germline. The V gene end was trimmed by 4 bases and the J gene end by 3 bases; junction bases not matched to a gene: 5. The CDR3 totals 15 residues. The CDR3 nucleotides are TGTGCCAGCTCACAGGGACTAGCGGACCTCTACGAGCAGTACTTC. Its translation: CASSQGLADLYEQYF.

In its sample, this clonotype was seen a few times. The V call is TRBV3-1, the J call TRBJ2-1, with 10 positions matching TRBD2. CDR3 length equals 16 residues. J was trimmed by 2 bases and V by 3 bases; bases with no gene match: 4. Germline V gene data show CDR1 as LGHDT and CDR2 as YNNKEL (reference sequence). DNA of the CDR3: TGTGCCAGCAGCCAGGTTAGCGGGAGGCCCTACAATGAGCAGTTCTTC. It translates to CASSQVSGRPYNEQFF.

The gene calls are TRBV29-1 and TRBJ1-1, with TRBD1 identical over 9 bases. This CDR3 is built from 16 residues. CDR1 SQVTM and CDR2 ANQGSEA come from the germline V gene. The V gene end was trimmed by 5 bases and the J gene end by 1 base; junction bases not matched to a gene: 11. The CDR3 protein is CSVPGQGARPNTEAFF. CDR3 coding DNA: TGCAGCGTTCCGGGACAGGGCGCACGACCGAACACTGAAGCTTTCTTT.

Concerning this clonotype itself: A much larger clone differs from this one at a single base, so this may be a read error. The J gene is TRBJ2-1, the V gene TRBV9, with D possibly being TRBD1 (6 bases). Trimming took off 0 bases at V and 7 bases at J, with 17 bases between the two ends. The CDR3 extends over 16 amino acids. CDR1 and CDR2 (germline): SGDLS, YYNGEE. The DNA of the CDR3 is TGTGCCAGCAGCGTAGTAAGTCGAGCAGGGACAAATGAGCAGTTCTTC. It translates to CASSVVSRAGTNEQFF.

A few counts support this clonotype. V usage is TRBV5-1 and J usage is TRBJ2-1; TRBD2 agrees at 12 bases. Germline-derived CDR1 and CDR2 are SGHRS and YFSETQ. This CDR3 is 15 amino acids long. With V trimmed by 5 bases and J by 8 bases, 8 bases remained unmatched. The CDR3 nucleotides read TGCGCCAGCAGGACTAGCGGGGGCGCGTGGGATGAGCAGTTCTTC. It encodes CASRTSGGAWDEQFF.

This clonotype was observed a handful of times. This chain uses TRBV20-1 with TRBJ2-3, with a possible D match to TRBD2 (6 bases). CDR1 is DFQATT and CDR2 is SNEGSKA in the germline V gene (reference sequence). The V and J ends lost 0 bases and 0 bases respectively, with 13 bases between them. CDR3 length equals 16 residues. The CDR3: CSARDPGSGSTDTQYF. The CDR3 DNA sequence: TGCAGTGCTAGAGATCCTGGTAGCGGTAGCACAGATACGCAGTATTTT.

CDR3 DNA sequence: TGTGCCAGCACCCCGGGACTCCTGCCCTCTGGAAACACCATATATTTT. Translating it yields CASTPGLLPSGNTIYF. V and J are TRBV6-6 and TRBJ1-3; tentative D call: TRBD1 (5 bases). Germline CDR1 MNHNY, CDR2 SVGAGI (reference sequence). V lost 7 bases to trimming and J lost 0 bases, with 16 bases between them. The CDR3 covers 16 residues.

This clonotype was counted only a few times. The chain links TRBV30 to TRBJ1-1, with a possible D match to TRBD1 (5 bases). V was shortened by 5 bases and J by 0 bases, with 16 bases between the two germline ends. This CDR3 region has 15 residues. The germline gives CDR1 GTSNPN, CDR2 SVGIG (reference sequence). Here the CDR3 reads CAWGKARGMNTEAFF. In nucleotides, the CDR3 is TGTGCCTGGGGTAAGGCTCGGGGCATGAACACTGAAGCTTTCTTT. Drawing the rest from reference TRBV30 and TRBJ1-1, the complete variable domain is SQTIHQWPATLVQPVGSPLSLECTVEGTSNPNLYWYRQAAGRGLQLLFYSVGIGQISSEVPQNLSASRPQDRQFILSSKKLLLSDSGFYLCAWGKARGMNTEAFFGQGTRLTVV.

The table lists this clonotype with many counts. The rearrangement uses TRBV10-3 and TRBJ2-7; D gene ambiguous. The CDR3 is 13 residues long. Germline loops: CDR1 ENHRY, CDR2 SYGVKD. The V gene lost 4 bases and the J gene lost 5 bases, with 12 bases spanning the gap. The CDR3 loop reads CAISVAGRDEQYF. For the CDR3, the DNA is TGTGCCATCAGTGTAGCAGGCCGGGACGAGCAGTACTTC.

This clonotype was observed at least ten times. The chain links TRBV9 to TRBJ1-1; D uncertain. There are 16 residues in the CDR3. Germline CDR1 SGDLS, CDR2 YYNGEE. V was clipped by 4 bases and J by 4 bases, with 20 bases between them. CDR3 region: CASSRGLGSVSTEAFF. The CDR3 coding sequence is TGTGCCAGCAGCCGCGGACTGGGGTCTGTGAGCACTGAAGCTTTCTTT.

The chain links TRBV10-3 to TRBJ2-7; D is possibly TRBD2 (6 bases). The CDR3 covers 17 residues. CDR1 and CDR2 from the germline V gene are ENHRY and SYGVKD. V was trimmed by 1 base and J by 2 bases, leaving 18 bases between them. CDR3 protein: CAISELPSTSSTYEQYF. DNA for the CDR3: TGTGCCATCAGTGAGTTGCCCTCAACTAGCAGCACCTACGAGCAGTACTTC.

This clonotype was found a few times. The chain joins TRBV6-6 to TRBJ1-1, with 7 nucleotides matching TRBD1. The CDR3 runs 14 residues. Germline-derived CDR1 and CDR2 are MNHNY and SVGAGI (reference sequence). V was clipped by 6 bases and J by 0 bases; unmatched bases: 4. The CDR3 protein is CASRGDSMNTEAFF. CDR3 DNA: TGTGCCAGCAGAGGGGACAGTATGAACACTGAAGCTTTCTTT.

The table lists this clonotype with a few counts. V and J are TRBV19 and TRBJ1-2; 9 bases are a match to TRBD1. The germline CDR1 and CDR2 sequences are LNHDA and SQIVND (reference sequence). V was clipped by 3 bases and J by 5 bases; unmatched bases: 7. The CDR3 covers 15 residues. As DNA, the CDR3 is TGTGCCAGTAGTATTGCCGGGACAGGGACTTATGGCTACACCTTC. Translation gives CASSIAGTGTYGYTF.

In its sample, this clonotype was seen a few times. CDR3 amino acids: CASSLGQANQPQHF. In nucleotides, the CDR3 is TGTGCCAGCAGCTTGGGACAGGCCAATCAGCCCCAGCATTTT. The gene calls are TRBV3-1 and TRBJ1-5; TRBD1 aligns across 8 bases. The junction had 3 bases not matched to a gene; V was cut back by 5 bases and J by 3 bases. From germline, CDR1 is LGHDT and CDR2 YNNKEL (reference sequence). This CDR3 spans 14 amino acids.

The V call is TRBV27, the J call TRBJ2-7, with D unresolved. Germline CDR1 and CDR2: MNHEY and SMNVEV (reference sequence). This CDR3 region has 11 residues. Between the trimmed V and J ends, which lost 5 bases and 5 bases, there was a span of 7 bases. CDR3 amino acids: CASSDRNEQYF. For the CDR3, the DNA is TGTGCCAGCAGTGATAGAAACGAGCAGTACTTC.

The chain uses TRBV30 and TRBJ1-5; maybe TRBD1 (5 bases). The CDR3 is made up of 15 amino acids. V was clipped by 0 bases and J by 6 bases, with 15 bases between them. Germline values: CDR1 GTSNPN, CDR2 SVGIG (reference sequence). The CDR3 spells CAWSVMGQGSQPQHF. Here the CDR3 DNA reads TGTGCCTGGAGTGTAATGGGCCAGGGCAGTCAGCCCCAGCATTTT. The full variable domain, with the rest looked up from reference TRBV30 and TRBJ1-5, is SQTIHQWPATLVQPVGSPLSLECTVEGTSNPNLYWYRQAAGRGLQLLFYSVGIGQISSEVPQNLSASRPQDRQFILSSKKLLLSDSGFYLCAWSVMGQGSQPQHFGDGTRLSIL.

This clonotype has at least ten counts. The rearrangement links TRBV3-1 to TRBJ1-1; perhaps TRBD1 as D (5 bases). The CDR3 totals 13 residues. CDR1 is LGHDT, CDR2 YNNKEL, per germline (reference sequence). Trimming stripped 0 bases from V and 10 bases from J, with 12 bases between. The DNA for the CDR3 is TGTGCCAGCAGCCAAGAGACAGCTCCCAGAGCTTTCTTT. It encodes CASSQETAPRAFF.

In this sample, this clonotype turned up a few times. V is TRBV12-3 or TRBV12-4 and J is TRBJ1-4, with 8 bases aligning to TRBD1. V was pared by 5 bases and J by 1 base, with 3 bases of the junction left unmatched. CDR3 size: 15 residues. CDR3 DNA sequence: TGTGCCAGCAGTCCCACAGGGGGAACTAATGAAAAACTGTTTTTT. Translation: CASSPTGGTNEKLFF.

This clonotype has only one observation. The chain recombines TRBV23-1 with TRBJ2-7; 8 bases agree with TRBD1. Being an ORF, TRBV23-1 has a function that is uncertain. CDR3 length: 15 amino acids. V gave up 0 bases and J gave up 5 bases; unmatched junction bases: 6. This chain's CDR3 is CASSQSDRECNEQYF. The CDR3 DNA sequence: TGCGCCAGCAGTCAATCGGACAGGGAATGCAACGAGCAGTACTTC.

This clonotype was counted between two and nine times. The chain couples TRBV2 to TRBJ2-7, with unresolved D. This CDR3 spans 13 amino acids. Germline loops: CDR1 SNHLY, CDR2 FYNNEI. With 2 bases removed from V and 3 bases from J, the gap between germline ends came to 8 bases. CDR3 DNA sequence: TGTGCCAGCAGTGAATATCGCCTCTACGAGCAGTACTTC. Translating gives CASSEYRLYEQYF.

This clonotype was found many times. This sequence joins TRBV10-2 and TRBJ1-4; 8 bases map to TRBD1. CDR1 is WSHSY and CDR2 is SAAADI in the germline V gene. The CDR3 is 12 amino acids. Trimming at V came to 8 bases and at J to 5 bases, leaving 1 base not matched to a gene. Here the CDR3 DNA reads TGCGCCAGCCGACAGGGGAATGAAAAACTGTTTTTT. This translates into CASRQGNEKLFF.

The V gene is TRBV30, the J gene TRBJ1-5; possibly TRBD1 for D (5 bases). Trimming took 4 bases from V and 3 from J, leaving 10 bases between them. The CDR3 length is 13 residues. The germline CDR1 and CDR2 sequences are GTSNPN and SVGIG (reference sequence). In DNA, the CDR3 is TGTGCCTGGACGGGGCCGACCAATCAGCCCCAGCATTTT. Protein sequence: CAWTGPTNQPQHF. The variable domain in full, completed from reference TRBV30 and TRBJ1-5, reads SQTIHQWPATLVQPVGSPLSLECTVEGTSNPNLYWYRQAAGRGLQLLFYSVGIGQISSEVPQNLSASRPQDRQFILSSKKLLLSDSGFYLCAWTGPTNQPQHFGDGTRLSIL.

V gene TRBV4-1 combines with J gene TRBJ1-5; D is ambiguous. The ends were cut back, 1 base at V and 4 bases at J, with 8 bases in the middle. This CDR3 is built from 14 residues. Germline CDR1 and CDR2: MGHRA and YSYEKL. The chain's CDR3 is CASSQVGGNQPQHF. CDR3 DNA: TGCGCCAGCAGCCAAGTGGGAGGAAATCAGCCCCAGCATTTT.

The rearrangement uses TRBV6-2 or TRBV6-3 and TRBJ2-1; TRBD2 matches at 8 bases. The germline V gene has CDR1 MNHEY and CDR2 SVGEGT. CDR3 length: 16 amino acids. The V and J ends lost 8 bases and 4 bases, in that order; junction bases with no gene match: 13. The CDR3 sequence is CASELRLAGLYNEQFF. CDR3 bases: TGTGCCAGCGAGTTGAGGCTAGCGGGCCTATACAATGAGCAGTTCTTC.

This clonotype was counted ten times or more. For the CDR3, the DNA is TGTGCCAGCAGCCACTGGGGGGAGGGAGACAATGAGCAGTTCTTC. Translating gives CASSHWGEGDNEQFF. The genes are TRBV11-1 and TRBJ2-1; TRBD2 matches 7 bases. Germline V gene data show CDR1 as SGHAT and CDR2 as FQDESV (reference sequence). CDR3 size: 15 residues. With 5 bases clipped from V and 5 bases from J, the junction kept 9 bases outside the gene matches.

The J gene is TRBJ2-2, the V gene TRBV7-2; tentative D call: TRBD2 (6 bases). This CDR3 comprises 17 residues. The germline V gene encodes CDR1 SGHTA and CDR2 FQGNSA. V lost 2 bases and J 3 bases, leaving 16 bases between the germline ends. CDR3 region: CASSLSHASDDTGELFF. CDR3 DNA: TGTGCCAGCAGCTTAAGTCATGCTAGCGACGACACCGGGGAGCTGTTTTTT.

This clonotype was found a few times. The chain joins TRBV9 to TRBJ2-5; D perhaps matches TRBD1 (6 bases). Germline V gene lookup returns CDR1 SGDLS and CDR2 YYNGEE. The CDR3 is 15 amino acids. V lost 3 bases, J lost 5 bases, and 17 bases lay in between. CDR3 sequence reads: CASSAPLGGGETQYF. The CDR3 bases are TGTGCCAGCAGCGCACCCCTTGGGGGCGGGGAGACCCAGTACTTC.